Listed here are 9 T cell receptor beta chains from one sample, sequenced in a study of shared clonotypes between healthy human individuals (dated by TCRdb to about 2020). The library was obtained by the immunoSEQ multiplex PCR assay. Held by TCRdb, this immuneACCESS table contains in-frame sequences only and omits some clones. Under half of the omission traces to an unresolved V gene where checked; the cause of the rest is unknown. In all, the sample holds about 1.1 million clones, and 70% to 85% of those were seen once. The biggest ten clones account for approximately 0.95% of the sample. The specimen was memory CD4+ T cells from PBMCs. Interpreted using the paper, the cell subset or site label stands for: CD45RA-negative fraction. Source of these receptors: a man aged 18 to 29 in good health. Some clones in this sample may be carry-over from other donors' samples.

The V call is TRBV5-4, the J call TRBJ2-1, with D perhaps being TRBD1 or TRBD2 (5 bases each). Per germline, CDR1 SGHNT and CDR2 YYREEE (reference sequence). V lost 3 bases and J 9 bases, leaving 13 bases between the germline ends. This CDR3 has 13 residues. Written as DNA, the CDR3 is TGTGCCAGCAGCTCCACGTGGGACCTTGAGCAGTTCTTC. Protein: CASSSTWDLEQFF.

As regards this clone: One end of the junction is discordant with germline, which a read error may explain. The J gene is TRBJ1-2, the V gene TRBV7-3; no firm D call. The CDR3 has 13 amino acids. Germline V CDR1 and CDR2: SGHTA, FQGTGA. CDR3 loop: CASSFSSLAGADF. CDR3 nucleotides: TGTGCCAGCAGCTTTTCTTCCCTCGCAGGTGCCGACTTC.

This chain connects TRBV5-1 to TRBJ2-7, with D maybe TRBD1 (6 bases). Germline V CDR1 and CDR2: SGHRS, YFSETQ. Deletions cut 3 bases from V and 5 bases from J, with 15 bases between. CDR3 length: 14 amino acids. In DNA form, the CDR3 reads TGCGCCAGCAGCTCCCCACAGGGTAGGGACGAGCAGTACTTC. It specifies CASSSPQGRDEQYF.

The table lists this clone with a few counts. V is TRBV12-5 and J is TRBJ1-2; D is undetermined. Trimming pared 3 bases from V and 7 bases from J, leaving 9 bases between. CDR1 LGHNT and CDR2 FRNRAP come from the germline V gene. This CDR3 has 12 residues. CDR3 sequence (DNA): TGTGCTAGTGGTTTTGAGGGTGCTGGCTACACCTTC. It specifies CASGFEGAGYTF. Filled out from reference TRBV12-5 and TRBJ1-2, the complete variable domain reads DARVTQTPRHKVTEMGQEVTMRCQPILGHNTVFWYRQTMMQGLELLAYFRNRAPLDDSGMPKDRFSAEMPDATLATLKIQPSEPRDSAVYFCASGFEGAGYTFGSGTRLTVV.

The chain links TRBV10-3 to TRBJ2-7; TRBD2 aligns across 11 bases. The CDR3 length is 14 residues. Germline values: CDR1 ENHRY, CDR2 SYGVKD. V lost 5 bases to trimming and J lost 4 bases; unmatched junction nucleotides: 4. CDR3: CAISPGTSGYEQYF. The CDR3 nucleotides are TGTGCCATCAGTCCCGGGACTAGCGGATACGAGCAGTACTTC.

The gene calls are TRBV7-3 and TRBJ2-2; D possibly matches TRBD1 or TRBD2 (6 bases each). This CDR3 is built from 14 residues. CDR1 SGHTA and CDR2 FQGTGA come from the germline V gene. Trimming shortened V by 7 bases and J by 3 bases, and 12 bases separated the two germline ends. CDR3 in amino acids: CASTQRGDTGELFF. The DNA of the CDR3 is TGTGCCAGCACCCAAAGGGGGGACACCGGGGAGCTGTTTTTT.

The J gene is TRBJ1-2, the V gene TRBV1; TRBD1, the table's D call, was not compared with the DNA. TRBV1 is termed a pseudogene. The CDR3 covers 13 residues. CDR3 protein: CTSSAGQSYGYTF. The CDR3 DNA sequence: TGCACCAGCAGCGCGGGACAGAGCTATGGCTACACCTTC.

This chain joins TRBV9 and TRBJ1-1; no reliable D call. The CDR3 loop spans 14 amino acids. Looked up from germline, CDR1 is SGDLS and CDR2 is YYNGEE. V was shortened by 0 bases and J by 1 base, with 7 bases between the two germline ends. The CDR3, as DNA: TGTGCCAGCAGCGTAGTTCAACAGAACACTGAAGCTTTCTTT. This codes for CASSVVQQNTEAFF.

This clone was detected only once. The identical CDR3 is also encoded by other nucleotide sequences in the sample. The chain links TRBV7-2 to TRBJ2-3; no clear D gene. The CDR3 totals 12 residues. V lost 5 bases, J lost 2 bases, and 5 bases lay in between. Germline values: CDR1 SGHTA, CDR2 FQGNSA. CDR3 sequence (DNA): TGTGCCAGCAGCCCGGACACAGATACGCAGTATTTT. Its protein product is CASSPDTDTQYF.